This is a list of T cell receptor beta chains from one sample in a study of cytomegalovirus exposure and HLA in healthy donors. Sequencing used immunoSEQ multiplex PCR; TCRdb keeps in-frame clones, though not all of them. The repertoire includes about 65,000 clones, 92% of them detected once, and 1.3% sits in the top ten. Sequenced: PBMCs. These receptors originate from a woman between 18 and 30 years old in good health and CMV-seronegative. CDR3s include the opening cysteine and the closing phenylalanine or tryptophan. The D gene is left open where the match is weak. A clone size is listed for some rows: how often the clone was seen (once, few, many), or a class if it is expanded.

J: TRBJ1-2; length: 13; size: NA; D: NA; V: TRBV16; DNA: TGTGCCAGCAGCCAATTCGGGGGGGATGGCTACACCTTC; CDR3: CASSQFGGDGYTF
J: TRBJ1-2; length: 16; size: NA; D: NA; V: TRBV29-1; DNA: TGCAGCGTCCGCCGAGGAGGGGGGGAGGGTGGGTTTGGCTACACCTTC; CDR3: CSVRRGGGEGGFGYTF
J: TRBJ1-3; length: 15; size: NA; D: NA; V: TRBV11-2; DNA: TGTGCCAGCAGCTTATTAGCCTTCTCTGGAAACACCATATATTTT; CDR3: CASSLLAFSGNTIYF
J: TRBJ2-2; length: 16; size: NA; D: NA; V: TRBV11-2; DNA: TGTGCCAGCAGCGAACTCAGGGGAAGGGACACCGGGGAGCTGTTTTTT; CDR3: CASSELRGRDTGELFF
J: TRBJ1-2; length: 14; size: NA; D: NA; V: TRBV2; DNA: TGTGCCACTGGTGGCAGGGTGCTCCCCTATGGCTACACCTTC; CDR3: CATGGRVLPYGYTF
J: TRBJ2-7; length: 14; size: few; D: TRBD1; V: TRBV18; DNA: TGTGCCAGCTCACCCCGACAGGGGACCTACGAGCAGTACTTC; CDR3: CASSPRQGTYEQYF
J: TRBJ2-7; length: 14; size: NA; D: NA; V: TRBV29-1; DNA: TGCAGCGTAGCAGGGAGGCCCTCCGTCTACGAGCAGTACTTC; CDR3: CSVAGRPSVYEQYF
J: TRBJ2-4; length: 16; size: NA; D: TRBD2; V: TRBV2; DNA: TGTGCCAGCAGTGAATCTAGCGGGAGGGCCCAAAACATTCAGTACTTC; CDR3: CASSESSGRAQNIQYF
J: TRBJ2-1; length: 13; size: NA; D: NA; V: TRBV27; DNA: TGTGCCAGTCGGCCGGCGGGTTCGAGGGAGCAGTTCTTC; CDR3: CASRPAGSREQFF
J: TRBJ1-5; length: 14; size: NA; D: TRBD1; V: TRBV6-1; DNA: TGTGCCAGCAGTCCAGGACAGGAGAATCAGCCCCAGCATTTT; CDR3: CASSPGQENQPQHF
J: TRBJ2-6; length: 17; size: NA; D: TRBD1; V: TRBV6-4; DNA: TGTGCCAGCAGTGACTCGCCAGCAGGGGGTGGGGCCAACGTCCTGACTTTC; CDR3: CASSDSPAGGGANVLTF
J: TRBJ1-2; length: 16; size: once; D: NA; V: TRBV28; DNA: TGTGCCAGCAGTCCACACCGGCGGGCGAGGGACTATGGCTACACCTTC; CDR3: CASSPHRRARDYGYTF
J: TRBJ1-1; length: 14; size: NA; D: TRBD1; V: TRBV5-1; DNA: TGCGCCAGCAGCTTACAGGGGGCGAACACTGAAGCTTTCTTT; CDR3: CASSLQGANTEAFF
J: TRBJ1-6; length: 15; size: NA; D: NA; V: TRBV9; DNA: TGTGCCAGCAGCGTCTCGAGCTCCTATAATTCACCCCTCCACTTT; CDR3: CASSVSSSYNSPLHF
J: TRBJ1-2; length: 13; size: NA; D: NA; V: TRBV7-2; DNA: TGTGCCAGCAGCTTACTGAGAACTAATGGCTACACCTTC; CDR3: CASSLLRTNGYTF
J: TRBJ2-7; length: 16; size: NA; D: TRBD1; V: TRBV7-9; DNA: TGTGCCAGCAGCTCAGACCACGGACAGGGAGGCCACGAGCAGTACTTC; CDR3: CASSSDHGQGGHEQYF
J: TRBJ1-4; length: 16; size: NA; D: NA; V: TRBV15; DNA: TGTGCCACCAGCAGAGGCGATCGGGGAAACGATGAAAAACTGTTTTTT; CDR3: CATSRGDRGNDEKLFF
J: TRBJ2-2; length: 16; size: NA; D: TRBD2; V: TRBV11-2; DNA: TGTGCCAGCAGCTTGCCTAGCGGGGTAAACACCGGGGAGCTGTTTTTT; CDR3: CASSLPSGVNTGELFF
J: TRBJ1-1; length: 15; size: NA; D: NA; V: TRBV28; DNA: TGTGCCAGCAGTTTACTAGACCATCCATCCACTGAAGCTTTCTTT; CDR3: CASSLLDHPSTEAFF
J: TRBJ2-1; length: 18; size: NA; D: TRBD2; V: TRBV5-1; DNA: TGCGCCAGCAGCCCGGGACTAGCGGGAGGGCCGGCTAACAATGAGCAGTTCTTC; CDR3: CASSPGLAGGPANNEQFF
J: TRBJ1-1; length: 16; size: NA; D: TRBD1; V: TRBV27; DNA: TGTGCCAGCAGTTTATCCCCCGACAGGGGGGTCGGTGAAGCTTTCTTT; CDR3: CASSLSPDRGVGEAFF
J: TRBJ2-3; length: 16; size: NA; D: TRBD2; V: TRBV11-2; DNA: TGTGCCAGCAGCGAGGGACTAGCGGGGTTCACAGATACGCAGTATTTT; CDR3: CASSEGLAGFTDTQYF
J: TRBJ2-1; length: 13; size: NA; D: TRBD1; V: TRBV10-3; DNA: TGTGCCATCAGTCAGGGGGATTACAATGAGCAGTTCTTC; CDR3: CAISQGDYNEQFF
J: TRBJ2-7; length: 15; size: NA; D: NA; V: TRBV2; DNA: TGTGCCAGCAGTGAACGAGCAGGGCGAGGCTACGAGCAGTACTTC; CDR3: CASSERAGRGYEQYF
J: TRBJ2-7; length: 14; size: once; D: TRBD1; V: TRBV28; DNA: TGTGCCAGCAGTTTAGGGACAGGGCGCGACGAGCAGTACTTC; CDR3: CASSLGTGRDEQYF
J: TRBJ2-5; length: 14; size: once; D: NA; V: TRBV9; DNA: TGTGCCAGCAGCGTGAAGGGTGGGGGGGAGACCCAGTACTTC; CDR3: CASSVKGGGETQYF
J: TRBJ1-2; length: 16; size: NA; D: NA; V: TRBV11-2; DNA: TGTGCCAGCAGCTTAGTAGGGACTTCCCCCACCTATGGCTACACCTTC; CDR3: CASSLVGTSPTYGYTF
J: TRBJ1-2; length: 14; size: NA; D: TRBD1; V: TRBV5-6; DNA: TGTGCCAGCAGCTTGGGGGACAGGAACTATGGCTACACCTTC; CDR3: CASSLGDRNYGYTF
J: TRBJ1-1; length: 17; size: medium-sized; D: NA; V: TRBV9; DNA: TGTGCCAGCAGCCCCCGGTCGGTTGGGGGGTTGGACACTGAAGCTTTCTTT; CDR3: CASSPRSVGGLDTEAFF
J: TRBJ2-7; length: 14; size: NA; D: NA; V: TRBV19; DNA: TGTGCCAGTAGTATGGGAACAGGTTTCGACGAGCAGTACTTC; CDR3: CASSMGTGFDEQYF
J: TRBJ1-1; length: 15; size: NA; D: NA; V: TRBV27; DNA: TGTGCCAGCAGTTTATATGGAGGGATGAACACTGAAGCTTTCTTT; CDR3: CASSLYGGMNTEAFF
J: TRBJ2-1; length: 13; size: NA; D: NA; V: TRBV7-2; DNA: TGTGCCAGCAGCTTGACCTACAGGGCGGAGCAGTTCTTC; CDR3: CASSLTYRAEQFF
J: TRBJ2-5; length: 15; size: once; D: NA; V: TRBV9; DNA: TGTGCCAGCAGCGTAGGAGCAGGCCAGGGAGAGACCCAGTACTTC; CDR3: CASSVGAGQGETQYF
J: TRBJ1-1; length: 12; size: NA; D: NA; V: TRBV18; DNA: TGTGCCAGCTCACCACGGGCTGGAGGGGCTTTCTTT; CDR3: CASSPRAGGAFF
J: TRBJ2-5; length: 15; size: once; D: NA; V: TRBV7-9; DNA: TGTGCCAGCAGCCCTCGCACGGCGCTAGCAGAGACCCAGTACTTC; CDR3: CASSPRTALAETQYF
J: TRBJ2-5; length: 15; size: NA; D: NA; V: TRBV7-6; DNA: TGTGCCAGCAGCTTAAGGGACGGGACACCCGAGACCCAGTACTTC; CDR3: CASSLRDGTPETQYF
J: TRBJ2-5; length: 15; size: NA; D: NA; V: TRBV18; DNA: TGTGCCAGCTCACCACCCCGACTAGGGCGAGAGACCCAGTACTTC; CDR3: CASSPPRLGRETQYF
J: TRBJ1-1; length: 13; size: NA; D: NA; V: TRBV19; DNA: TGTGCCACGTCGGACAGAATGAACACTGAAGCTTTCTTT; CDR3: CATSDRMNTEAFF
J: TRBJ2-3; length: 16; size: NA; D: NA; V: TRBV4-1; DNA: TGCGCCAGCAGCCAAGAGGAGGCAGGGGTTTGGGATACGCAGTATTTT; CDR3: CASSQEEAGVWDTQYF
J: TRBJ2-2; length: 15; size: once; D: TRBD2; V: TRBV7-9; DNA: TGTGCCAGCAGCTTTACTAGCGGGAGCACCGGGGAGCTGTTTTTT; CDR3: CASSFTSGSTGELFF
J: TRBJ1-2; length: 18; size: once; D: TRBD1; V: TRBV7-9; DNA: TGTGCCAGCAGACTCCTTACGCATGGAGGGGGCGAGGGCTATGGCTACACCTTC; CDR3: CASRLLTHGGGEGYGYTF
J: TRBJ2-1; length: 14; size: NA; D: TRBD1; V: TRBV6-1; DNA: TGTGCCAGCAGTTGGACAGGGAGTATGAATGAGCAGTTCTTC; CDR3: CASSWTGSMNEQFF
J: TRBJ2-1; length: 16; size: once; D: TRBD1; V: TRBV27; DNA: TGTGCCAGCAGTTCGGTGGGACAGGGAACCTACAATGAGCAGTTCTTC; CDR3: CASSSVGQGTYNEQFF
J: TRBJ1-2; length: 13; size: NA; D: TRBD1; V: TRBV6-1; DNA: TGTGCCAGCGCCAGGGGGCGCAACTATGGCTACACCTTC; CDR3: CASARGRNYGYTF
J: TRBJ2-7; length: 17; size: NA; D: NA; V: TRBV5-8; DNA: TGTGCCAGCAGCTTGGGGCTTCGGGCTAGCCGACATTACGAGCAGTACTTC; CDR3: CASSLGLRASRHYEQYF
J: TRBJ1-2; length: 13; size: NA; D: NA; V: TRBV19; DNA: TGTGCCAGTAGACCCGGGACTGGTGGTGGCTACACCTTC; CDR3: CASRPGTGGGYTF
J: TRBJ2-3; length: 15; size: NA; D: TRBD1; V: TRBV5-6; DNA: TGTGCCAGCAGTCGGGGACAGATATTCACAGATACGCAGTATTTT; CDR3: CASSRGQIFTDTQYF
J: TRBJ1-6; length: 15; size: NA; D: TRBD1; V: TRBV6-1; DNA: TGTGCCAGCAGGAAACAGGGGGTAACTAATTCACCCCTCCACTTT; CDR3: CASRKQGVTNSPLHF
J: TRBJ2-4; length: 16; size: NA; D: NA; V: TRBV2; DNA: TGTGCCAGCAGTGACAGCCCCCAGGTAGCCAAAAACATTCAGTACTTC; CDR3: CASSDSPQVAKNIQYF
J: TRBJ1-2; length: 14; size: NA; D: NA; V: TRBV5-4; DNA: TGTGCCAGCAGCCGAGCGGGGGCGAACTATGGCTACACCTTC; CDR3: CASSRAGANYGYTF
J: TRBJ1-5; length: 15; size: NA; D: NA; V: TRBV5-1; DNA: TGCGCCAGCAGCTTTTCCGGGGATAGCAATCAGCCCCAGCATTTT; CDR3: CASSFSGDSNQPQHF
J: TRBJ2-7; length: 15; size: NA; D: TRBD2; V: TRBV5-1; DNA: TGCGCCAGCAGCTTGGCGGGAGGGCCCCCCGCCGAGCAGTACTTC; CDR3: CASSLAGGPPAEQYF
J: TRBJ2-1; length: 14; size: once; D: NA; V: TRBV5-4; DNA: TGTGCCAGCAGACAGGACAGTCCTGGGAATGAGCAGTTCTTC; CDR3: CASRQDSPGNEQFF
J: TRBJ2-1; length: 13; size: NA; D: NA; V: TRBV9; DNA: TGTGCCAGCAGCAGAGGACAGATCAATGAGCAGTTCTTC; CDR3: CASSRGQINEQFF
J: TRBJ2-5; length: 15; size: NA; D: TRBD2; V: TRBV5-1; DNA: TGCGCCAGCAGCCCCGGGGGAGGGCGCCAAGAGACCCAGTACTTC; CDR3: CASSPGGGRQETQYF
J: TRBJ2-1; length: 13; size: NA; D: TRBD2; V: TRBV6-5; DNA: TGTGCCAGCAGAATTAGCGGGGCCAATGAGCAGTTCTTC; CDR3: CASRISGANEQFF
J: TRBJ2-1; length: 13; size: NA; D: NA; V: TRBV6-1; DNA: TGTGCCAGCAGGCGAGAACTTTACAATGAGCAGTTCTTC; CDR3: CASRRELYNEQFF
J: TRBJ1-1; length: 15; size: NA; D: TRBD1; V: TRBV5-1; DNA: TGCGCCAGCAGCTTGGCGGGACAGGGTTCCGCTGAAGCTTTCTTT; CDR3: CASSLAGQGSAEAFF
J: TRBJ1-2; length: 13; size: NA; D: NA; V: TRBV6-5; DNA: TGTGCCAGCAGTCTCCTAGGGGGGGATGGCTACACCTTC; CDR3: CASSLLGGDGYTF